Listed below are T cell receptor beta chains from one sample, sequenced in a study of metastatic and nonmetastatic thyroid tumors. MiXCR was used by TCRdb to re-call the PCR reads. The sample contains about 45,000 clones, less than 4.5% of which appear only once. Specimen: blood. These receptors were obtained from a female donor with papillary thyroid cancer or a benign thyroid nodule (not recorded which). Some clones in this sample may be carry-over from other donors' samples. CDR3s include the opening cysteine and the closing phenylalanine or tryptophan. A D gene is named only where the DNA matches it firmly. Expanded clones are given a class, and other clones once, few, many or no size at all.

.,many,TRBV13,13,TRBJ2-2,TGTGCCAGCAGCCCCAGTCCGACCGGGGAGCTGTTTTTT,CASSPSPTGELFF
.,few,TRBV6-1,13,TRBJ1-2,TGTGCCAGCAGTGAAACTGATAACTATGGCTACACCTTC,CASSETDNYGYTF
.,few,TRBV6-2/TRBV6-3,13,TRBJ1-1,TGTGCCAGCAGAAGAAACTCTAACACTGAAGCTTTCTTT,CASRRNSNTEAFF
TRBD1,many,TRBV20-1,14,TRBJ1-2,TGCAGTGCTTCGAGGACAGGACCCGGCTATGGCTACACCTTC,CSASRTGPGYGYTF
.,many,TRBV24-1,14,TRBJ1-2,TGTGCCACCAGTGATGGACAGTTTCGGTATGGCTACACCTTC,CATSDGQFRYGYTF
TRBD1,many,TRBV4-1,19,TRBJ1-4,TGCGCCAGCAGCCAAGATCCCCCCGCGACAGGGGGCGCACGGGAAAAACTGTTTTTT,CASSQDPPATGGAREKLFF
.,few,TRBV2,14,TRBJ1-5,TGTGCCAGCAGTGACACCGGGGGAAATCAGCCCCAGCATTTT,CASSDTGGNQPQHF
TRBD2,many,TRBV5-1,18,TRBJ2-1,TGCGCCAGCAGCCCGAGACTAGCGGGAGGGCCGAGGTACAATGAGCAGTTCTTC,CASSPRLAGGPRYNEQFF
TRBD2,few,TRBV6-6,18,TRBJ2-2,TGTGCCAGCAGTTACTCGGGACTAGCGGGATCGGGCACCGGGGAGCTGTTTTTT,CASSYSGLAGSGTGELFF
TRBD1,many,TRBV12-3/TRBV12-4,23,TRBJ2-1,TGTGCCAGCAGGTCACAGGGGGAATTGGCGAGTAGCTCCCGCTCGGTTCATTACAATGAGCAGTTCTTC,CASRSQGELASSSRSVHYNEQFF
TRBD2,.,TRBV20-1,15,TRBJ2-7,TGCAGTGCTCACCACGGGACTAGAAGTACCTACGAGCAGTACTTC,CSAHHGTRSTYEQYF
TRBD1,many,TRBV6-1,14,TRBJ1-4,TGTGCCAGCACTTTTTTCCGGGACAGCGAAAAACTGTTTTTT,CASTFFRDSEKLFF
.,many,TRBV19,15,TRBJ2-7,TGTGCCAGTAGGGCATCGACCGCTAGCTCCTACGAGCAGTACTTC,CASRASTASSYEQYF
.,many,TRBV5-1,15,TRBJ2-1,TGCGCCAGCAGCTTAGTATTATTCTCCTACAATGAGCAGTTCTTC,CASSLVLFSYNEQFF
.,.,TRBV12-3/TRBV12-4,16,TRBJ1-6,TGTGCCAACAGTTTACTTTTCGGGCAGGGGAATTCACCCCTCCACTTT,CANSLLFGQGNSPLHF
TRBD1,many,TRBV18,16,TRBJ2-3,TGTGCCAGCTCACCTCTGACAGGGGGCGGCACAGATACGCAGTATTTT,CASSPLTGGGTDTQYF
.,.,TRBV6-2/TRBV6-3,13,TRBJ1-1,TGTGCCATATCGACAGCCATTAACACTGAGGCTTTCTTT,CAISTAINTEAFF
.,many,TRBV11-2,15,TRBJ1-1,TGTGCCAGCAGCTTAGAAGCAGGACTGAACACTGAAGCTTTCTTT,CASSLEAGLNTEAFF
TRBD2,.,TRBV19,15,TRBJ2-5,TGTGCCAGTAATAAGAGCGGGAAAGTAGGAGAGACCCAGTACTTC,CASNKSGKVGETQYF
TRBD1,many,TRBV29-1,15,TRBJ1-5,TGCAGCGTTGGGACAGGGAGGTGGAGCAATCAGCCCCAGCATTTT,CSVGTGRWSNQPQHF
.,many,TRBV4-1,16,TRBJ2-6,TGCGCCAGCAGCCAACTCCCAGGTTCTGGGGCCAACGTCCTGACTTTC,CASSQLPGSGANVLTF
.,few,TRBV6-1,13,TRBJ1-2,TGTGCCAGCAGTGAAAGGACGGTGAATGGCTACACCTTC,CASSERTVNGYTF
.,many,TRBV10-1,14,TRBJ2-2,TGCGCCAGCAGTGAGTCGGTCAACACCGGGGAGCTGTTTTTT,CASSESVNTGELFF
TRBD2,many,TRBV7-6,16,TRBJ2-1,TGTGCCAGCAGCTCGACGACTAGCGGAAAATACAATGAGCAGTTCTTC,CASSSTTSGKYNEQFF
.,many,TRBV30,13,TRBJ2-1,TGTGCCTGGAATCGGGAGATAACCGCTGAGCAGTTCTTC,CAWNREITAEQFF
.,many,TRBV9,13,TRBJ1-2,TGTGCCAGCAGCACCCCGTTGCGGCGGGGCTACACCTTC,CASSTPLRRGYTF
.,.,TRBV11-3,16,TRBJ2-1,TGTGCCAGCAGCTTAGATCTCTTAGGCCAGTACAATGAGCAGTTCTTC,CASSLDLLGQYNEQFF
.,medium-sized,TRBV6-1,13,TRBJ2-1,TGTGCCAGCAGCCCAACGGGGTCTAGTGAGCAGTTCTTC,CASSPTGSSEQFF
.,.,TRBV2,15,TRBJ1-4,TGTGCCATCATCCCCCTGGTCGGGCAGAGTGAAAAACTGTTTTTT,CAIIPLVGQSEKLFF
TRBD2,many,TRBV4-1,15,TRBJ2-7,TGCGCCAGCAGCCTCAACGCGGGACTAGTAGTCGAGCAGTACTTC,CASSLNAGLVVEQYF
TRBD1,few,TRBV28,18,TRBJ1-2,TGTGCCAGCAGTTTTGGCGTGACAGGGGGCAGATTCGGCTATGGCTACACCTTC,CASSFGVTGGRFGYGYTF
.,.,TRBV28,14,TRBJ1-2,TGTGCCAGCAGTGGTCAAGGGGCGGACTATGGCTACACCTTC,CASSGQGADYGYTF
TRBD2,many,TRBV2,15,TRBJ2-3,TGTGCCAGCAGGAGGTCTAGCGGGGGCACAGATACGCAGTATTTT,CASRRSSGGTDTQYF
.,.,TRBV7-6,15,TRBJ2-7,TGTGCCAGCAGCGCCGAGGCTAAGGGGGGGTACGAGCAGTACTTC,CASSAEAKGGYEQYF
TRBD1,many,TRBV11-2,16,TRBJ2-7,TGTGCCAGCAGCTTCCTAATAGGACAGGGGGCCTACGAGCAGTACTTC,CASSFLIGQGAYEQYF
.,.,TRBV24-1,13,TRBJ1-1,TGTGCCACCAGCCCTCGGTGGGGCACTGAGGCTTTCTTT,CATSPRWGTEAFF
TRBD1,few,TRBV6-2/TRBV6-3,16,TRBJ2-3,TGTGCCAGCAGTAGGAGACAGGGGGATCGTAATCAGCCCCAGTATTTT,CASSRRQGDRNQPQYF
TRBD2,many,TRBV7-9,16,TRBJ2-1,TGTGCCAGCAGCTTCAGTCTAACTAGCGGGAGTCATGAGCAGTTCTTC,CASSFSLTSGSHEQFF
.,.,TRBV12-3/TRBV12-4,11,TRBJ2-7,TGTGCCAGCAGTTTAAAGGACGAGCAGTACTTC,CASSLKDEQYF
TRBD1,.,TRBV7-8,16,TRBJ1-5,TGTGCCAGCAGCTTAGGGGGGGACAGGAGAGTTCAGCCCCAGCATTTT,CASSLGGDRRVQPQHF
.,.,TRBV6-1,15,TRBJ1-6,TGTGCCAGCAGTGTTCAGGGGTTTGGCAATTCACCCCTCCACTTT,CASSVQGFGNSPLHF
.,many,TRBV20-1,15,TRBJ2-3,TGCAGTGCTAGGCTATTCCGGGGCAGGGTAGATACGCAGTATTTT,CSARLFRGRVDTQYF
TRBD2,few,TRBV11-2,15,TRBJ2-7,TGTGCCAGCAGACCGGGACTAGCGGCCACCTACGAGCAGTACTTC,CASRPGLAATYEQYF
TRBD2,.,TRBV6-1,15,TRBJ2-3,TGTGCCAGCAGTTCGACTAGCGGGGGGCCAGATACGCAGTATTTT,CASSSTSGGPDTQYF
.,many,TRBV11-2,15,TRBJ1-2,TGTGCCAGCAGCTTAGAGGCGGCGACTCCCTATGGCTACACCTTC,CASSLEAATPYGYTF
TRBD1,.,TRBV20-1,13,TRBJ2-1,TGCAGTGCTAGATGGACAGGGGAGTATGAGCAGTTCTTC,CSARWTGEYEQFF
TRBD2,many,TRBV4-2,16,TRBJ2-7,TGTGCCAGCAGCCAAGGACAACTAGCGGACTCCTACGAGCAGTACTTC,CASSQGQLADSYEQYF
.,.,TRBV30,15,TRBJ1-3,TGTGCCTGGAGTTTTGGAGCAAGCTCTGGAAACACCATATATTTT,CAWSFGASSGNTIYF
.,.,TRBV11-2,14,TRBJ2-2,TGTGCCAGCAGCTTAGATTTAGGTCACGGGGAGCTGTTTTTT,CASSLDLGHGELFF
.,many,TRBV20-1,12,TRBJ2-1,TGCAGTGCCACAGTAACAAACAATGAGCAGTTCTTC,CSATVTNNEQFF
TRBD2,many,TRBV29-1,16,TRBJ2-3,TGCAGCGCCCGAGCCACTAGCGGGAGAAGCACAGATACGCAGTATTTT,CSARATSGRSTDTQYF
.,few,TRBV6-1,13,TRBJ1-5,TGTGCCAGCAGTGAACCCTTCTTGGGGCCCCAGCATTTT,CASSEPFLGPQHF
TRBD1,many,TRBV7-9,16,TRBJ1-2,TGTGCCAGCAGCTTAGTTATAGGACAGGGTGCTTCTGGCTACACCTTC,CASSLVIGQGASGYTF
TRBD2,medium-sized,TRBV6-1,14,TRBJ2-3,TGTGCCAGCAGGTCTAGCGGGAGGGGGGATACGCAGTATTTT,CASRSSGRGDTQYF
.,.,TRBV15,15,TRBJ1-5,TGTGCCACCAGCAGACTACCGGGACCCCAATGGCCCCAGCATTTT,CATSRLPGPQWPQHF